The 14 T cell receptor beta chains below were found in one sample sequenced in a study of blood T cell repertoires in COVID-19. Assay used: immunoSEQ multiplex PCR; TCRdb lists only in-frame clones, some missing. The data hold a few hundred thousand clones, with about 89% observed a single time. The sequenced sample consisted of PBMCs or T cells enriched from blood (not recorded which). Source of these receptors: a woman in her 30s who had recovered from COVID-19.

The V call is TRBV11-2, the J call TRBJ2-5, with 8 nucleotides matching TRBD2. The CDR3 loop spans 15 amino acids. Germline V CDR1 and CDR2: SGHAT, FQNNGV. The V segment lost 4 bases and the J segment 6 bases; nucleotides outside the gene matches: 10. The CDR3 DNA follows: TGTGCCAGCAGCTCCGGGACGGGGGGGATTAAGACCCAGTACTTC. Its protein product is CASSSGTGGIKTQYF.

The chain links TRBV5-1 to TRBJ2-1; 8 positions agree with TRBD2. The ends lost 2 bases at V and 7 bases at J; junction bases unmatched: 11. The CDR3 contains 16 residues. CDR1 is SGHRS and CDR2 is YFSETQ in the germline V gene. The chain's CDR3 is CASSLQLSGSRNEQFF. CDR3 in DNA: TGCGCCAGCAGCTTACAGCTGAGCGGGAGTCGGAATGAGCAGTTCTTC.

The rearrangement joins TRBV28 to TRBJ1-1, with unresolved D. With 2 bases removed from V and 1 base from J, the gap between germline ends came to 11 bases. The CDR3 is 15 amino acids. Looked up from germline, CDR1 is MDHEN and CDR2 is SYDVKM. The CDR3 DNA is TGTGCCAGCAGTTTAGAGAACCACCCGAACACTGAAGCTTTCTTT. It encodes CASSLENHPNTEAFF.

The chain uses TRBV27 and TRBJ2-1; maybe TRBD2 (6 bases). V lost 2 bases and J lost 8, with 10 bases in between. The CDR3 extends over 13 amino acids. Looked up from germline, CDR1 is MNHEY and CDR2 is SMNVEV (reference sequence). The DNA of the CDR3 is TGTGCCAGCAGTTTAGGGGGGTTTGATGAGCAGTTCTTC. Its translation is CASSLGGFDEQFF.

As DNA, the CDR3 is TGTGCCAGTAGCGTTCAGGGGGTGGATGGCTACACCTTC. Translated, it gives CASSVQGVDGYTF. V is TRBV19 and J is TRBJ1-2, with 7 nucleotides matching TRBD1. The germline gives CDR1 LNHDA, CDR2 SQIVND (reference sequence). V lost 6 bases and J lost 6; bases outside the gene matches: 7. This CDR3 has 13 residues. The full variable domain, its missing parts supplied by reference TRBV19 and TRBJ1-2, is DGGITQSPKYLFRKEGQNVTLSCEQNLNHDAMYWYRQDPGQGLRLIYYSQIVNDFQKGDIAEGYSVSREKKESFPLTVTSAQKNPTAFYLCASSVQGVDGYTFGSGTRLTVV.

This chain connects TRBV6-4 to TRBJ1-1; perhaps TRBD1 as D (5 bases). This CDR3 has 14 amino acids. Deletions cut 5 bases from V and 5 bases from J, with 15 bases between. From germline, CDR1 is MRHNA and CDR2 SNTAGT. The CDR3 DNA follows: TGTGCCAGCAGTAGAGGGACTAGGAGTACTGAAGCTTTCTTT. It translates to CASSRGTRSTEAFF.

This clone was recorded once. This rearrangement joins TRBV5-4 to TRBJ2-5, with 7 bases lining up with TRBD1. CDR1 is SGHNT, CDR2 YYREEE, per germline (reference sequence). The CDR3 consists of 14 residues. After removal of 1 base from V and 2 bases from J, the junction contained 2 bases not matched to a gene. CDR3 residues: CASSLPTGQETQYF. The CDR3 region has the DNA TGTGCCAGCAGCTTGCCGACAGGGCAAGAGACCCAGTACTTC.

The count of this clone is one. The V call is TRBV7-2, the J call TRBJ2-1; TRBD2 matches 13 bases. In germline, CDR1 is SGHTA, CDR2 FQGNSA. The J segment lost 2 bases and the V segment lost 4 bases, leaving 5 bases of the junction unmatched. The length of the CDR3 is 17 residues. Here the CDR3 DNA reads TGTGCCAGCAGCTCGCATGGGACTAGCGGGGCCTACAATGAGCAGTTCTTC. It translates to CASSSHGTSGAYNEQFF.

The chain uses TRBV7-2 and TRBJ2-2; 12 bases are a match to TRBD2. The CDR3 spans 17 residues. J lost 1 base, V lost 1 base, and 1 base had no gene match. Germline V CDR1 and CDR2: SGHTA, FQGNSA. The CDR3 coding sequence is TGTGCCAGCAGCTTAGGGGGACTAGCGGGGAACACCGGGGAGCTGTTTTTT. Protein product: CASSLGGLAGNTGELFF.

This clone appeared a single time. The gene calls are TRBV6-1 and TRBJ2-1; 10 bases are a match to TRBD2. The germline V gene encodes CDR1 MNHNS and CDR2 SASEGT. V dropped 3 bases and J dropped 5; count of bases not matched to a gene: 7. CDR3 length equals 16 residues. This chain's CDR3 is CASSDYPGLADNEQFF. Written as DNA, the CDR3 is TGTGCCAGCAGTGACTACCCCGGACTAGCGGACAATGAGCAGTTCTTC.

This rearrangement joins TRBV12-3 or TRBV12-4 to TRBJ1-2; D is possibly TRBD1 (6 bases). V was clipped by 6 bases and J by 9 bases, with 17 bases between them. CDR3 size: 13 residues. The CDR3 region is CASSDDRRRSYTF. The CDR3 nucleotides read TGTGCCAGCAGCGATGACAGGCGTCGCAGCTACACCTTC.

The rearrangement uses TRBV27 and TRBJ2-5, with TRBD2 matching over 10 bases. The J segment lost 6 bases and the V segment lost 9 bases, leaving 13 bases of the junction unmatched. The CDR3 runs 15 residues. From germline, CDR1 is MNHEY and CDR2 SMNVEV (reference sequence). The CDR3 loop is CASSSGRAVIQTQYF. DNA of the CDR3: TGTGCCAGTTCCAGCGGGAGGGCCGTGATACAGACCCAGTACTTC.

In its sample, this clone was seen once. The chain links TRBV27 to TRBJ1-2; 9 nucleotides align to TRBD1. CDR1 is MNHEY, CDR2 SMNVEV, per germline (reference sequence). The CDR3 contains 15 residues. With V trimmed by 6 bases and J by 3 bases, 8 bases remained unmatched. CDR3 in DNA: TGTGCCAGCAGGCGGGGACAGGGTAGGGACTATGGCTACACCTTC. It codes for CASRRGQGRDYGYTF.

V is TRBV6-5 and J is TRBJ1-5; D is ambiguous. Trimming stripped 6 bases from V and 7 bases from J, with 19 bases between. The CDR3 sequence is 15 residues long. The germline V gene encodes CDR1 MNHEY and CDR2 SVGAGI. This CDR3 reads CASSTTTGRGQPQHF. The CDR3 nucleotides read TGTGCCAGCAGCACCACCACTGGAAGAGGACAGCCCCAGCATTTT.